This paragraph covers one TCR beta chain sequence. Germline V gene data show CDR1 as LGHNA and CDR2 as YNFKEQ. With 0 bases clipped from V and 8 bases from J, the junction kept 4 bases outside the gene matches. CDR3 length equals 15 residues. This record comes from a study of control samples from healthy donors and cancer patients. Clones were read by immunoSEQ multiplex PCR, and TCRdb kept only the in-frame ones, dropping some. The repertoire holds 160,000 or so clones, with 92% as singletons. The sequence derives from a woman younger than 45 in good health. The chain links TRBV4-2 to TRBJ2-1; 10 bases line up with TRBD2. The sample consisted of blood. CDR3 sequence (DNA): TGTGCCAGCAGCCAAGAATCTAGCGGGAGCTATGAGCAGTTCTTC. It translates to CASSQESSGSYEQFF.